The 17 T cell receptor beta chains below come from one sample, sequenced in a study of early stage breast cancer tumors. Only in-frame clones appear in the TCRdb table, and some are missing; sequencing was by immunoSEQ multiplex PCR. The sample yields about 48,000 clones, roughly 80% seen once. The sample comprised blood. The source is a person aged 45-65 years with breast cancer.

The genes are TRBV7-2 and TRBJ2-5; 14 bases agree with TRBD2. Trimming at V came to 5 bases and at J to 7 bases, leaving 6 bases not matched to a gene. The CDR3 has 15 residues. CDR1 is SGHTA, CDR2 FQGNSA, per germline. The DNA for the CDR3 is TGTGCCAGCAGCCCCTCGGGACTAGCGGGGGTGACCCAGTACTTC. Residues: CASSPSGLAGVTQYF.

The chain couples TRBV27 to TRBJ1-1, with D tentatively TRBD1 (5 bases). This CDR3 comprises 17 residues. Trimming left V 3 bases short and J 4 bases short, with 21 bases between. Germline CDR1 MNHEY, CDR2 SMNVEV (reference sequence). The CDR3 loop is CASSFTGHPPRGTEAFF. The CDR3, as DNA: TGTGCCAGCAGTTTTACCGGACACCCACCCCGGGGCACTGAAGCTTTCTTT.

This chain joins TRBV15 and TRBJ1-2; possible D gene TRBD1, 5 bases. V gave up 0 bases and J gave up 5 bases, with 16 bases separating them. CDR1 is LNHNV, CDR2 YYDKDF, per germline (reference sequence). The length of the CDR3 is 16 residues. CDR3 amino acids: CATSRDTGTAAYGYTF. The DNA for the CDR3 is TGTGCCACCAGCAGAGATACGGGGACGGCTGCTTATGGCTACACCTTC.

The chain carries TRBV28 and TRBJ2-6; the D gene is possibly TRBD2 (7 bases). The CDR3 totals 21 residues. Between the trimmed V and J ends, which lost 7 bases and 0 bases, there was a span of 28 bases. Germline loops: CDR1 MDHEN, CDR2 SYDVKM. The CDR3 sequence is CASKFRGGEQGSDSGANVLTF. The CDR3 nucleotides read TGTGCCAGCAAGTTTAGGGGGGGGGAACAGGGTAGCGACTCTGGGGCCAACGTCCTGACTTTC.

The chain couples TRBV5-5 to TRBJ1-4, with no clear D. The CDR3 extends over 15 amino acids. Germline V gene data show CDR1 as SGHKS and CDR2 as YYEKEE (reference sequence). V was shortened by 2 bases and J by 7 bases, with 15 bases between the two germline ends. The CDR3 loop is CASSFGIVKTEKLFF. The DNA for the CDR3 is TGTGCCAGCAGCTTCGGTATAGTTAAGACTGAAAAACTGTTTTTT.

The chain employs TRBV15 and TRBJ2-7; the D gene is possibly TRBD1 (6 bases). Germline loops: CDR1 LNHNV, CDR2 YYDKDF (reference sequence). The V end lost 3 bases, the J end lost 6 bases, and 12 bases lay between the germline ends. The CDR3 consists of 13 residues. The CDR3 here is CATSSLGGIEQYF. The CDR3 coding sequence is TGTGCCACCAGCAGCCTAGGGGGTATCGAGCAGTACTTC.

This chain links TRBV18 with TRBJ1-1; D is unclear. V lost 5 bases and J 7 bases, leaving 11 bases between the germline ends. The CDR3 covers 12 residues. Germline CDR1 KGHSH, CDR2 LQKENI. The CDR3 protein is CASSSEAVEAFF. DNA for the CDR3: TGTGCCAGCTCATCGGAGGCGGTTGAAGCTTTCTTT. The full variable domain, rest sourced from reference TRBV18 and TRBJ1-1, is NAGVMQNPRHLVRRRGQEARLRCSPMKGHSHVYWYRQLPEEGLKFMVYLQKENIIDESGMPKERFSAEFPKEGPSILRIQQVVRGDSAAYFCASSSEAVEAFFGQGTRLTVV.

The V and J genes are TRBV28 and TRBJ2-2; no firm D call. There are 11 residues in the CDR3. V gave up 8 bases and J gave up 5 bases, with 6 bases separating them. The germline V gene has CDR1 MDHEN and CDR2 SYDVKM. CDR3 bases: TGTGCCAGCTGCGAAACCGGGGAGCTGTTTTTT. This encodes CASCETGELFF. Together with reference TRBV28 and TRBJ2-2, the CDR3 gives the full variable domain: DVKVTQSSRYLVKRTGEKVFLECVQDMDHENMFWYRQDPGLGLRLIYFSYDVKMKEKGDIPEGYSVSREKKERFSLILESASTNQTSMYLCASCETGELFFGEGSRLTVL.

The CDR3 spells CASSIQTTPRDNEQFF. The CDR3 region has the DNA TGTGCCAGCAGTATCCAGACCACCCCGAGAGACAATGAGCAGTTCTTC. The genes are TRBV27 and TRBJ2-1; D uncertain. The CDR3 length is 16 residues. V was clipped by 5 bases and J by 5 bases, with 19 bases between them. Germline loops: CDR1 MNHEY, CDR2 SMNVEV (reference sequence).

The J gene is TRBJ2-7, the V gene TRBV7-2; TRBD2 might be the D (7 bases). Trimming shortened V by 5 bases and J by 3 bases, and 20 bases separated the two germline ends. The CDR3 totals 16 residues. The germline V gene has CDR1 SGHTA and CDR2 FQGNSA. Here the CDR3 DNA reads TGTGCCAGCAGCCTTAGACGGGGGGCCGACTTCTACGAGCAGTACTTC. It encodes CASSLRRGADFYEQYF.

The chain recombines TRBV5-1 with TRBJ1-6, with TRBD1 matching over 8 bases. The CDR3 extends over 17 amino acids. V lost 3 bases and J lost 7; bases outside the gene matches: 12. CDR1 and CDR2 from the germline V gene are SGHRS and YFSETQ. The CDR3 nucleotides are TGCGCCAGCAGCTCCGGCTATTCGGACAGGGTAAATTCACCCCTCCACTTT. Translating gives CASSSGYSDRVNSPLHF.

The chain employs TRBV19 and TRBJ1-1; no definite D call. The germline CDR1 and CDR2 sequences are LNHDA and SQIVND (reference sequence). This CDR3 region has 11 residues. The germline V and J ends were trimmed by 8 bases and 5 bases, with 9 bases remaining between them. For the CDR3, the DNA is TGTGCCAGTGGTCGACGAACTGAAGCTTTCTTT. Encoded protein: CASGRRTEAFF.

The CDR3 loop reads CASSATGTGDYNEQFF. In DNA form, the CDR3 reads TGCGCCAGCAGTGCAACCGGGACAGGAGACTACAATGAGCAGTTCTTC. The V call is TRBV10-1, the J call TRBJ2-1; 8 bases line up with TRBD1. This CDR3 has 16 amino acids. The V gene end was trimmed by 4 bases and the J gene end by 3 bases; junction bases not matched to a gene: 8. Germline CDR1 and CDR2: WNHNN and SYGVQD (reference sequence).

This clone was counted a few times. This chain uses TRBV19 with TRBJ2-2; tentative D call: TRBD2 (5 bases). Germline values: CDR1 LNHDA, CDR2 SQIVND (reference sequence). The CDR3 has 15 residues. Trimming took 1 base from V and 4 from J, leaving 10 bases between them. CDR3 DNA sequence: TGTGCCAGTAGTATAGGTCTAGCCGGCACCGGGGAGCTGTTTTTT. It yields the protein CASSIGLAGTGELFF.

V gene TRBV19 combines with J gene TRBJ1-1; D perhaps matches TRBD1 (5 bases). The CDR3 consists of 12 residues. Trimming pared 5 bases from V and 9 bases from J, leaving 13 bases between. CDR1 and CDR2 from the germline V gene are LNHDA and SQIVND (reference sequence). CDR3 residues: CASSAARAKAFF. CDR3 DNA sequence: TGTGCCAGTAGTGCCGCCAGGGCTAAAGCTTTCTTT.

The rearrangement uses TRBV6-5 and TRBJ1-2; D remains unclear. V shed 0 bases and J shed 7 bases, with 12 bases lying between them. CDR3 length: 14 residues. Germline values: CDR1 MNHEY, CDR2 SVGAGI. CDR3 in amino acids: CASSYSSPSGGYTF. CDR3 in DNA: TGTGCCAGCAGTTACTCGAGCCCCTCGGGTGGCTACACCTTC.

The V gene is TRBV19, the J gene TRBJ2-7; unclear D gene. In germline, CDR1 is LNHDA, CDR2 SQIVND (reference sequence). V lost 3 bases to trimming and J lost 4 bases, with 10 bases between them. This CDR3 region has 13 residues. CDR3 bases: TGTGCCAGTAGTATGTACTCAGCGTACGAGCAGTACTTC. Translation: CASSMYSAYEQYF.